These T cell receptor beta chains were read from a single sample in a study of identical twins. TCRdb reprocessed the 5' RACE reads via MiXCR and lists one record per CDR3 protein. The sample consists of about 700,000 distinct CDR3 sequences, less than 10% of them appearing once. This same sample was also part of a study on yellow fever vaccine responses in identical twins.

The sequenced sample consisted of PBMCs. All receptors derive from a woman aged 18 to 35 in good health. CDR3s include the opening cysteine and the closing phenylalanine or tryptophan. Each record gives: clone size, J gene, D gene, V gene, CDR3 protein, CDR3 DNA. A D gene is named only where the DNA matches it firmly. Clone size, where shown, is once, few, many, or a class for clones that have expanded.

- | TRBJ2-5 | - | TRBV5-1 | CASSLAGRMETQYF | TGCGCCAGCAGCTTGGCTGGGAGAATGGAGACCCAGTACTTC
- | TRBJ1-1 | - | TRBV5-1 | CASSSTPNSFAEAFF | TGCGCCAGCAGCTCAACCCCGAACAGTTTCGCTGAAGCTTTCTTT
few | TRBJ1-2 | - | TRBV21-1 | CASSNRFGYTF | TGTGCCAGCAGCAACAGGTTTGGCTACACCTTC
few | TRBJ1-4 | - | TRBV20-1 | CSAGARGEKLFF | TGCAGTGCTGGGGCTCGGGGTGAAAAACTGTTTTTT
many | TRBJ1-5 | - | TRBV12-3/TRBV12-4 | CASSLSGKNQPQHF | TGTGCCAGCAGTTTATCAGGAAAGAATCAGCCCCAGCATTTT
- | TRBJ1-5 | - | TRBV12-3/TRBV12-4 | CASRVSQNQPQHF | TGTGCCAGCAGAGTGTCCCAAAATCAGCCCCAGCATTTT
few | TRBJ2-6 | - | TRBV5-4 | CASSLHGANVLTF | TGTGCCAGCAGCTTGCATGGGGCCAACGTCCTGACTTTC
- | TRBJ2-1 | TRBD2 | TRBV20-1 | CSATDGGAKYNEQFF | TGCAGTGCTACGGACGGGGGGGCCAAATACAATGAGCAGTTCTTC
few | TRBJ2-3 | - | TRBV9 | CASSSLGRGQDTQYF | TGTGCCAGCAGCTCCCTGGGGAGGGGGCAAGATACGCAGTATTTT
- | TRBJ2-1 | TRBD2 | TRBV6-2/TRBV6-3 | CASSYPSGTSLGSSYNEQFF | TGTGCCAGCAGTTACCCTTCCGGGACTAGCTTGGGGAGCTCCTACAATGAGCAGTTCTTC
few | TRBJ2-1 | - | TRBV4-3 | CASSQDRLIDSYNEQFF | TGCGCCAGCAGCCAAGATCGTTTGATAGACTCCTACAATGAGCAGTTCTTC
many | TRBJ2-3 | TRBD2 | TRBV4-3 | CASSQSSGLSTDTQYF | TGCGCCAGCAGCCAATCTAGCGGGCTAAGCACAGATACGCAGTATTTT
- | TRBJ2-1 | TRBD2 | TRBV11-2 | CASSPGLAGGPEGLRGLFF | TGTGCCAGCAGCCCCGGACTAGCGGGAGGGCCCGAGGGATTACGAGGTCTGTTCTTC
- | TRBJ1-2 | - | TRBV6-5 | CASSYSGGALYGYTF | TGTGCCAGCAGTTACTCGGGGGGCGCTCTCTATGGCTACACCTTC
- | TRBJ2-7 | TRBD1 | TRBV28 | CASTVVQGAHEQYF | TGTGCCAGCACCGTCGTGCAGGGGGCGCACGAGCAGTACTTC
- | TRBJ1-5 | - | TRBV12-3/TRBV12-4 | CASSFGKNSNQPQHF | TGTGCCAGCAGTTTCGGCAAAAATAGCAATCAGCCCCAGCATTTT
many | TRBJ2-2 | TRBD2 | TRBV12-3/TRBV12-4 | CATKRELGGELFF | TGTGCCACCAAGCGGGAGCTGGGCGGGGAGCTGTTTTTT
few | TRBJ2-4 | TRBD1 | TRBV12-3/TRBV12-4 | CASSAGQGSRLAKNIQYF | TGTGCCAGCAGCGCCGGACAGGGGTCCCGATTAGCCAAAAACATTCAGTACTTC
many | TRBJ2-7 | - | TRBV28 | CASCVFSRGSYEQYF | TGTGCCAGCTGTGTGTTTTCTAGGGGGTCCTACGAGCAGTACTTC
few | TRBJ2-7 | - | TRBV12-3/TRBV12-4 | CASSAFLGPRSYEQYF | TGTGCCAGCAGCGCTTTCTTAGGTCCTAGGTCCTACGAGCAGTACTTC
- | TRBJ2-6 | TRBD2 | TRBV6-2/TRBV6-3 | CASSTGTSPFGANVLTF | TGTGCCAGCAGTACCGGGACTAGTCCCTTTGGGGCCAACGTCCTGACTTTC
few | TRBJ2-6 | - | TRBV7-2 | CASNMGRVGANVLTF | TGTGCCAGCAACATGGGACGAGTAGGGGCCAACGTCCTGACTTTC
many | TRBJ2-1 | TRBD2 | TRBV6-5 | CASSYSSSGRAYNEQFF | TGTGCCAGCAGTTACTCGTCTAGCGGGAGGGCCTATAATGAGCAGTTCTTC
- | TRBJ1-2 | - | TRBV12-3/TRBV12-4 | CASSSAGKSYGYTF | TGTGCCAGCAGCTCTGCGGGGAAGAGCTATGGCTACACCTTC
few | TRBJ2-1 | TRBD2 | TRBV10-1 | CASSASGPNNEQFF | TGCGCCAGCAGTGCTAGCGGACCTAACAATGAGCAGTTCTTC
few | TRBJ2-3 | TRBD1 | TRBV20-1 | CSARDIGQGVTDTQYF | TGCAGTGCTAGAGATATAGGACAGGGTGTCACAGATACGCAGTATTTT
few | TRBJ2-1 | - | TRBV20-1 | CSARDAGGSYNEQFF | TGCAGTGCTAGAGATGCCGGCGGGTCCTACAATGAGCAGTTCTTC
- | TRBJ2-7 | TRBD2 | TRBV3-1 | CASSQDVSGGPYEQYF | TGTGCCAGCAGCCAAGACGTTTCGGGAGGGCCGTACGAGCAGTACTTC
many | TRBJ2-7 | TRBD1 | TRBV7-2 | CASSLTATGVSYEQYF | TGTGCCAGCAGCTTAACCGCGACAGGGGTCTCCTACGAGCAGTACTTC
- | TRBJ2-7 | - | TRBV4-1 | CASSQFLPADYEQYF | TGCGCCAGCAGCCAATTTCTCCCGGCAGACTACGAGCAGTACTTC
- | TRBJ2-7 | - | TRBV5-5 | CASSSRDTYSYEQYF | TGTGCCAGCAGCTCAAGGGACACCTACTCCTACGAGCAGTACTTC
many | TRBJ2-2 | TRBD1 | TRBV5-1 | CASSPPGTGDTGELFF | TGCGCCAGCAGTCCCCCAGGAACAGGGGACACCGGGGAGCTGTTTTTT
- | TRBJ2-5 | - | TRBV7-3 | CASSLEGPGHPQETQYF | TGTGCCAGCAGCTTAGAGGGGCCGGGACACCCCCAAGAGACCCAGTACTTC
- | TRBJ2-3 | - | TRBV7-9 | CASSQRKENTQYF | TGTGCCAGCAGCCAAAGAAAGGAAAACACGCAGTATTTT
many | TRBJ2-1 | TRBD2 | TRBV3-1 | CASSQVLAGGPHNEQFF | TGTGCCAGCAGCCAAGTTCTGGCGGGGGGGCCCCACAATGAGCAGTTCTTC
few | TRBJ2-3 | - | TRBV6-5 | CASSYSGLSTDTQYF | TGTGCCAGCAGTTACTCCGGACTCAGCACAGATACGCAGTATTTT
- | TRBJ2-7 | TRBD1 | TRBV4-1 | CASSWVPGQTYEQYF | TGCGCCAGCAGCTGGGTCCCGGGACAGACGTACGAGCAGTACTTC
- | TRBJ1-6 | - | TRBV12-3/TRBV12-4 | CASSPLTGRSPLHF | TGTGCCAGCAGCCCCCTGACAGGCAGGTCACCCCTCCACTTT
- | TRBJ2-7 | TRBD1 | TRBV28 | CASSLPGQGAGEQYF | TGTGCCAGCAGTTTACCGGGACAGGGGGCTGGCGAGCAGTACTTC
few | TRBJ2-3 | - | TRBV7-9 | CASSFRGDLDTQYF | TGTGCCAGCAGCTTCCGCGGGGATCTTGATACGCAGTATTTT
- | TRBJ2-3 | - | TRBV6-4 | CASSDLLTDTQYF | TGTGCCAGCAGTGACCTACTCACAGATACGCAGTATTTT
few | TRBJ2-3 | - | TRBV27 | CASSLSRGPTDTQYF | TGTGCCAGCAGTTTGTCGCGGGGTCCCACAGATACGCAGTATTTT
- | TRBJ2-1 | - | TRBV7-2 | CASSSQIAMGAYNEQFF | TGTGCCAGCAGCTCCCAAATAGCCATGGGCGCATACAATGAGCAGTTCTTC
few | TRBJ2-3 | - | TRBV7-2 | CASSLDLSTDTQYF | TGTGCCAGCAGCTTAGACCTAAGCACAGATACGCAGTATTTT
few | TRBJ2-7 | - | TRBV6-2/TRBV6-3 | CASSYIRALLAEQYF | TGTGCCAGCAGCTATATCAGGGCCCTGCTGGCCGAGCAGTACTTC
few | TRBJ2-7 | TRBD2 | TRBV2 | CASSKGAGGPYEQYF | TGTGCCAGCAGCAAAGGGGCGGGGGGCCCCTACGAGCAGTACTTC
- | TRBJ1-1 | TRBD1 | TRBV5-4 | CASSLRDRDTEAFF | TGTGCCAGCAGCTTGAGAGACAGGGACACTGAAGCTTTCTTT
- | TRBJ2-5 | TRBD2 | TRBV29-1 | CSVVPWKAGGVQETQYF | TGCAGCGTTGTTCCTTGGAAGGCGGGAGGGGTCCAAGAGACCCAGTACTTC
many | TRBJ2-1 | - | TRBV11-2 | CASSLESYNEQFF | TGTGCCAGCAGCTTAGAATCCTACAATGAGCAGTTCTTC